The 20 T cell receptor beta chains listed next were all sequenced from one sample in a study of cytomegalovirus exposure and HLA in healthy donors. Amplification used 60 Vbeta primers and 13 Jbeta primers. Method: immunoSEQ multiplex PCR; TCRdb's copy keeps in-frame clones and lacks some. The sample contains some 200,000 clones, 82% of which appear only once. Sequenced material: PBMCs. Receptors originate from a boy aged 2 to 10 in good health and CMV-seronegative.

The chain has TRBV4-3 and TRBJ1-2, with 7 positions matching TRBD1. Per germline, CDR1 LGHNA and CDR2 YSLEER. The CDR3 runs 17 residues. Trimming cost V 0 bases and J 1 base; bases outside gene matches: 8. The CDR3 bases are TGCGCCAGCAGCCAAGATACCCCGGACAGGTTTAACTATGGCTACACCTTC. As protein: CASSQDTPDRFNYGYTF.

Only one count was recorded for this clone. The rearrangement links TRBV6-5 to TRBJ1-2, with D perhaps TRBD1 (5 bases). V shed 7 bases and J shed 9 bases, with 15 bases lying between them. CDR1 MNHEY and CDR2 SVGAGI come from the germline V gene. This CDR3 comprises 12 residues. The CDR3 nucleotides are TGTGCCAGCACCTACTGGGGGGGAAGCTACACCTTC. Its protein product is CASTYWGGSYTF.

The chain joins TRBV29-1 to TRBJ2-7; 7 bases align to TRBD2. V shed 6 bases, J shed 3 bases, and the junction held 8 bases outside the gene matches. This CDR3 region has 13 residues. Germline CDR1 and CDR2: SQVTM and ANQGSEA. CDR3 nucleotides: TGCAGCGTGAGGGGTTCTAGCGGCTACGAGCAGTACTTC. This codes for CSVRGSSGYEQYF.

CDR3 bases: TGTGCCAGCGTAGAGGGTAGCGGGGGCACAGATACGCAGTATTTT. Its translation: CASVEGSGGTDTQYF. The gene calls are TRBV2 and TRBJ2-3; 8 bases line up with TRBD2. The junction had 8 bases not matched to a gene; V was cut back by 8 bases and J by 1 base. This CDR3 region has 15 residues. Per the germline V gene, CDR1 is SNHLY and CDR2 is FYNNEI.

J is TRBJ1-5 and V is TRBV16, with D hard to call. Germline CDR1 reads KGHSY; CDR2 reads FQNENV. This CDR3 has 14 amino acids. V was shortened by 0 bases and J by 4 bases, with 7 bases between the two germline ends. This CDR3 reads CASSQSNTNQPQHF. CDR3 nucleotide sequence: TGTGCCAGCAGCCAATCGAATACTAATCAGCCCCAGCATTTT.

V gene TRBV29-1 combines with J gene TRBJ2-3; 9 bases are a match to TRBD2. The CDR3 totals 15 residues. From germline, CDR1 is SQVTM and CDR2 ANQGSEA. Trimming removed 7 bases from V and 2 bases from J; junction bases left unmatched: 10. CDR3 sequence (DNA): TGCAGCGCCCGCGGTTCTAGCGGGGACACAGATACGCAGTATTTT. Protein: CSARGSSGDTDTQYF.

The chain carries TRBV9 and TRBJ2-5, with D uncertain. The CDR3 spans 13 residues. The V gene's germline CDR1 is SGDLS and CDR2 YYNGEE. V shed 3 bases and J shed 5 bases, with 11 bases lying between them. The CDR3 sequence is CASSGIPEETQYF. CDR3 coding DNA: TGTGCCAGCAGCGGCATCCCCGAGGAGACCCAGTACTTC.

DNA of the CDR3: TGCGCCAGCAGCCAATTACAGCTCTCTGGAAACACCATATATTTT. Its protein product is CASSQLQLSGNTIYF. This chain connects TRBV4-1 to TRBJ1-3; D ambiguous. Germline values: CDR1 MGHRA, CDR2 YSYEKL. The CDR3 spans 15 residues. Trimming took off 2 bases at V and 0 bases at J, with 8 bases between the two ends.

The chain employs TRBV6-5 and TRBJ2-5; 8 bases agree with TRBD1. In germline, CDR1 is MNHEY, CDR2 SVGAGI. V shed 5 bases, J shed 5 bases, and the junction held 10 bases outside the gene matches. The CDR3 is 15 residues long. The CDR3 DNA reads TGTGCCAGCAGTATTCAGGGGGCGGGCTGGGAGACCCAGTACTTC. This codes for CASSIQGAGWETQYF.

The chain couples TRBV2 to TRBJ1-3, with D perhaps TRBD1 (6 bases). CDR1 and CDR2 from the germline V gene are SNHLY and FYNNEI. The ends were cut back, 7 bases at V and 8 bases at J, with 18 bases in the middle. This CDR3 is 14 amino acids long. The CDR3 spells CASNLAGVGDTIYF. The CDR3 DNA follows: TGTGCCAGCAATCTGGCAGGGGTAGGAGACACCATATATTTT.

The chain joins TRBV29-1 to TRBJ2-1; 12 bases agree with TRBD2. The CDR3 sequence is 13 residues long. V gave up 3 bases and J gave up 6 bases; unmatched junction bases: 0. The V gene's germline CDR1 is SQVTM and CDR2 ANQGSEA. CDR3: CSVETSGGNEQFF. The CDR3 nucleotides are TGCAGCGTTGAGACTAGCGGGGGCAATGAGCAGTTCTTC.

V and J are TRBV7-2 and TRBJ2-5; 10 bases align to TRBD1. The end of the DNA is better explained by TRBJ2-7, so the J call may be wrong. The CDR3 length is 16 residues. Germline V lookup: CDR1 SGHTA, CDR2 FQGNSA. The CDR3 protein is CASSRLDRGLSYEQYF. In DNA, the CDR3 is TGTGCCAGCAGCCGCCTCGACAGGGGGCTCTCCTACGAGCAGTACTTC.

The chain uses TRBV28 and TRBJ2-7; D uncertain. The CDR3 totals 12 residues. Germline V lookup: CDR1 MDHEN, CDR2 SYDVKM. Trimming removed 1 base at V and 6 bases at J, with 7 bases between. CDR3 coding DNA: TGTGCCAGCAGTTTATTGGCATCCGAGCAGTACTTC. Translated, it gives CASSLLASEQYF. Combining the CDR3 with reference TRBV28 and TRBJ2-7 gives the whole variable domain DVKVTQSSRYLVKRTGEKVFLECVQDMDHENMFWYRQDPGLGLRLIYFSYDVKMKEKGDIPEGYSVSREKKERFSLILESASTNQTSMYLCASSLLASEQYFGPGTRLTVT.

This clone was found a few times. This chain links TRBV19 with TRBJ1-5; weak D call: TRBD1 (5 bases). The V gene's germline CDR1 is LNHDA and CDR2 SQIVND (reference sequence). The CDR3 runs to 13 residues. The V end was cut by 11 bases, the J end by 1 base, with 12 bases between. The CDR3 loop reads CAGGGGSNQPQHF. CDR3 in DNA: TGTGCCGGGGGAGGAGGGAGCAATCAGCCCCAGCATTTT.

In this sample, this clone turned up once. Other nucleotide sequences in the sample specify the same CDR3. The chain links TRBV7-2 to TRBJ2-7; 11 positions agree with TRBD2. Germline CDR1 reads SGHTA; CDR2 reads FQGNSA. This CDR3 is 15 amino acids long. V lost 2 bases to trimming and J lost 0 bases; unmatched junction nucleotides: 0. The CDR3: CASSLLAGGSYEQYF. CDR3 sequence (DNA): TGTGCCAGCAGCTTACTAGCGGGGGGCTCCTACGAGCAGTACTTC.

This clone was detected a few times. The V and J genes are TRBV7-9 and TRBJ1-1, with D perhaps matching TRBD1 (5 bases). Trimming cost V 2 bases and J 7 bases, with 14 bases left between them. This CDR3 spans 14 amino acids. CDR1 SEHNR and CDR2 FQNEAQ come from the germline V gene (reference sequence). DNA of the CDR3: TGTGCCAGCAGCTTAAAACAGCCCGGGGGTGAAGCTTTCTTT. Its protein is CASSLKQPGGEAFF.

This clone was counted between two and nine times. The chain links TRBV9 to TRBJ2-7; TRBD2 matches at 10 bases. With 0 bases clipped from V and 12 bases from J, the junction kept 9 bases outside the gene matches. The CDR3 runs to 14 residues. The germline gives CDR1 SGDLS, CDR2 YYNGEE. Written as DNA, the CDR3 is TGTGCCAGCAGCGTAGAGGCTAGCGGGGGACCCCCGTACTTC. As protein: CASSVEASGGPPYF.

J is TRBJ2-3 and V is TRBV5-1; D ambiguous. Germline CDR1 SGHRS, CDR2 YFSETQ. The CDR3 has 14 amino acids. The V end lost 0 bases, the J end lost 2 bases, and 7 bases lay between the germline ends. CDR3 sequence: CASSLGHPTDTQYF. DNA for the CDR3: TGCGCCAGCAGCTTGGGGCATCCCACAGATACGCAGTATTTT.

This sequence joins TRBV7-3 and TRBJ2-3, with D possibly TRBD2 on 6 matching bases. Per the germline V gene, CDR1 is SGHTA and CDR2 is FQGTGA. The CDR3 consists of 17 residues. Trimming left V 2 bases short and J 2 bases short, with 17 bases between. The CDR3 coding sequence is TGTGCCAGCAGCTTACGGGGGTTTGTGGGAAACACAGATACGCAGTATTTT. The encoded protein is CASSLRGFVGNTDTQYF.

The rearrangement uses TRBV27 and TRBJ2-7; 11 nucleotides agree with TRBD1. Germline trimming cut 6 bases from V and 6 bases from J; bases unmatched to any gene: 4. This CDR3 is built from 13 residues. Germline V gives CDR1 MNHEY, CDR2 SMNVEV (reference sequence). The CDR3 protein is CASSTGTGGEQYF. DNA of the CDR3: TGTGCCAGCAGCACCGGGACAGGGGGCGAGCAGTACTTC.